This T cell receptor beta chain was captured in a study of T-cell reconstitution after alpha-beta-depleted transplantation in children. There are 15 residues in the CDR3. Concerning this clonotype: Sequence at one end of the junction differs from germline and may be a read error.

Unique molecular identifiers were incorporated during preparation of the TCRbeta library. In TCRdb, the PCR reads were re-called with MiXCR into one record per CDR3 protein. This table holds approximately 400,000 distinct CDR3 sequences, approximately 10% found once. This chain links TRBV7-1 with TRBJ2-5, with 7 nucleotides matching TRBD1. TRBV7-1 is flagged as an ORF with uncertain function. This TCR derives from a human donor who donated a stem cell graft to a child with acute myeloid leukemia. The source was PBMCs from the stem cell graft donor, collected from the stem cell graft. The CDR3 spells CAISSYRGSQETQYF. CDR3 coding DNA: TGTGCCATCAGCTCATACAGGGGTTCCCAAGAGACCCAGTACTTC.